This T cell receptor beta chain comes out of a study of T cells after posttransplantation cyclophosphamide. Overall study results and limits: Skin or GI-infiltrating T cells shared few TRB sequences with blood. Recipient CMV seropositivity and CMV reactivation strongly tracked TRB clonality. Later blood repertoires were often dominated by clones from the donor CD8+ memory compartment.

Method: immunoSEQ multiplex PCR; TCRdb's copy keeps in-frame clones and lacks some. The table lists some 37,000 clones, with no singletons. This clone occurred many times. The antigen is not known. The CDR3 has 16 residues. The J segment lost 1 base and the V segment lost 1 base, leaving 6 bases of the junction unmatched. Germline CDR1 SGHRS, CDR2 YFSETQ. This related bone marrow graft donor gave peripheral blood on the day of marrow donation. This sequence originates from a girl between 5 and 17 years old in good health, CMV-negative, and a related stem cell transplant donor. Sample: PBMCs. V usage is TRBV5-1 and J usage is TRBJ1-1, with TRBD1 matching over 8 bases. Written as DNA, the CDR3 is TGCGCCAGCAGCTTGACTCCCGGACAGGGGAACACTGAAGCTTTCTTT. As protein: CASSLTPGQGNTEAFF.